The sequence of this T cell receptor beta chain was determined in a study of blood T cell repertoires in COVID-19 (dated by TCRdb to 2020 to 2022). Study-level background: The collaborator samples originated in the United States, Italy and Spain and spanned the acute and convalescent phases of COVID-19. HLA class I and class II types, where available, came from metadata supplied by the sample provider rather than from assay-based typing. Deeply sampled blood TCRbeta repertoires from subjects exposed to, actively infected with, or recovered from COVID-19 were included in the dataset. The samples were drawn from the first 160 participants of the ongoing ImmuneRACE study and from roughly 1,300 subjects provided by 6 global collaborators. The repertoires were released in a freely available public database intended as a resource for research on the immune response to SARS-CoV-2. Sample metadata almost always included a de-identified subject ID, COVID-19 status, age in years and sex. The material from the prospective study consisted of cDNA or gDNA derived from T cells, B-cell-depleted T cells, or PBMCs.

The cysteine opens and the phenylalanine closes a CDR3 of 15 amino acids. CDR3 DNA is the only sequence kept; it has 45 bases, read in frame from the first base. CDR1 and CDR2 were assigned from the germline V gene (reference sequence) as LNHDA and SQIVND. Clipping removes 3 bases from V and 6 bases from J, with 5 as the unmatched junction base count. About this clone itself: It lacks a known antigen. The record has no base qualities; no much larger clone is one base away.

The investigation overall reported the following: How much clinical and demographic metadata was included differed by source and by participant, and the metadata was provided uncurated.

Whole blood was collected in K2EDTA tubes by collaborating institutions according to the institutions' own protocols. For TCRbeta analysis, collaborators shipped samples as frozen whole blood, isolated PBMCs, or DNA extracted from either of those sample types. TCRbeta CDR3 regions were amplified from genomic DNA by means of the immunoSEQ Assay, a bias-controlled multiplex PCR. Turning to the authors' computational methods: Nucleated cell counts per sample were estimated from amplification of reference gene primers within the assay. To quantify the absolute abundance of each unique TCRbeta CDR3 rearrangement, sequence reads were collapsed and filtered. Productive Simpson clonality was computed per sample as the square root of Simpson's diversity index over productive rearrangements. In TCRdb, the immuneACCESS table is reduced to in-frame sequences with V and J assigned. These tables do not hold every clone; where another copy was compared, an unresolved V gene accounts for under half, and the others remain unexplained. V and J calls and clone size are those listed in that table; D and trimming were worked out from the DNA. The sample includes 200,000 or so clones, with roughly four fifths observed a single time. The top ten clonotypes cover 6.5% to 7% of the sample.

Material: peripheral blood. In this chain, TRBV19 is recombined with TRBJ2-1, and 10 bases in between align with TRBD2. The sequence was collected from a human donor with acute or convalescent COVID-19. The donor label of this sample is uncertain. Here the CDR3 is given as CASSIRSGRANEQFF. The nucleotide sequence reads as follows: TGTGCCAGTAGTATTCGAAGCGGGAGGGCCAATGAGCAGTTCTTC. Extended through the reference TRBV19 and TRBJ2-1 proteins, this CDR3 yields the full variable domain: DGGITQSPKYLFRKEGQNVTLSCEQNLNHDAMYWYRQDPGQGLRLIYYSQIVNDFQKGDIAEGYSVSREKKESFPLTVTSAQKNPTAFYLCASSIRSGRANEQFFGPGTRLTVL.